This T cell receptor beta chain was captured in a study of beta chain features in type 1 diabetes. Study-wide points: Insertions at VDJ junctions were less frequent in type 1 diabetes patients. These patients also deleted more nucleotides at the same junctions. Within each of all four CD4+ subsets, Type 1 diabetes patients had TCRB CDR3s that were moderately but significantly shorter.

Expressed TCRB transcripts were sequenced because the entire RNA isolate underwent reverse transcription. Produced via immunoSEQ multiplex PCR; TCRdb's table is partial and in-frame only. The sample consists of 120,000 to 150,000 clones, about 13% of them appearing once. Regarding this clone: Its antigen is not known.

This TCR was recovered from a man between 18 and 35 years old with type 1 diabetes. Material for sequencing was central memory CD4+ T cells from blood.

The CDR3 region is CASSLGRNSYEQYF. The CDR3 DNA reads TGTGCCAGCAGCTTGGGCAGGAACTCCTACGAGCAGTACTTC. The chain has TRBV5-8 and TRBJ2-7; D not certain. Germline V CDR1 and CDR2: SGHTS, YDEGEE. The CDR3 consists of 14 residues. Trimming took 0 bases from V and 0 from J, leaving 7 bases between them.